The 26 T cell receptor beta chains in this list originate from one sample, sequenced in a study of Ad26.COV2.S vaccination and SARS-CoV-2 variants. Sequenced by immunoSEQ multiplex PCR; TCRdb stores in-frame clones only, minus some. Of roughly 320,000 clones in the sample, around 85% were seen once. Indicated treatment: some 20 received Ad26.COV2.S at low or high dose, single or two shots; about five received placebo; per-sample allocation not given. It was on day 63 after the first vaccine or placebo injection that samples were taken. The sample was peripheral blood, taken in a trial of Ad26.COV2.S vaccine versus placebo. Source of these receptors: a person between 18 and 59 years old who received the Ad26.COV2.S COVID-19 vaccine or a placebo.

The V and J genes are TRBV5-1 and TRBJ2-1; unclear D gene. Between the trimmed V and J ends, which lost 1 base and 0 bases, there was a span of 5 bases. The CDR3 is made up of 14 amino acids. Germline loops: CDR1 SGHRS, CDR2 YFSETQ. CDR3: CASSLSFSYNEQFF. CDR3 DNA: TGCGCCAGCAGCTTGAGCTTCTCCTACAATGAGCAGTTCTTC.

The table lists this clone with a count of one. V usage is TRBV27 and J usage is TRBJ1-5; the match to TRBD1 covers 9 bases. The CDR3 covers 14 residues. Trimming removed 8 bases from V and 7 bases from J; junction bases left unmatched: 9. The germline V gene encodes CDR1 MNHEY and CDR2 SMNVEV (reference sequence). CDR3 residues: CASSGTGSRQPQHF. The CDR3 DNA is TGTGCCAGCTCCGGGACAGGGAGCCGGCAGCCCCAGCATTTT.

The chain carries TRBV20-1 and TRBJ2-1; D is perhaps TRBD1 or TRBD2 (5 bases each). Looked up from germline, CDR1 is DFQATT and CDR2 is SNEGSKA (reference sequence). With 6 bases removed from V and 13 bases from J, the gap between germline ends came to 16 bases. The CDR3 sequence is 11 residues long. For the CDR3, the DNA is TGCAGTGCGGGGGACGGAGTCCTCCAGTTCTTC. Its protein product is CSAGDGVLQFF.

The chain links TRBV5-1 to TRBJ2-3; tentative D call: TRBD2 (5 bases). CDR3 length: 14 amino acids. Germline CDR1 and CDR2: SGHRS and YFSETQ. Trimming shortened V by 6 bases and J by 0 bases, and 11 bases separated the two germline ends. CDR3 sequence (DNA): TGCGCCAGCACCCGGGGAACAAGCACAGATACGCAGTATTTT. It codes for CASTRGTSTDTQYF.

This clone was seen a few times. The rearrangement links TRBV19 to TRBJ1-2, with a tentative D call TRBD1 (6 bases). Germline CDR1 LNHDA, CDR2 SQIVND (reference sequence). This CDR3 comprises 13 residues. The V gene lost 6 bases and the J gene lost 7 bases, with 15 bases spanning the gap. The chain's CDR3 is CASSPGGAGGYTF. The CDR3 bases are TGTGCCAGTAGCCCCGGGGGGGCGGGTGGCTACACCTTC. Together with reference TRBV19 and TRBJ1-2, the CDR3 gives the full variable domain: DGGITQSPKYLFRKEGQNVTLSCEQNLNHDAMYWYRQDPGQGLRLIYYSQIVNDFQKGDIAEGYSVSREKKESFPLTVTSAQKNPTAFYLCASSPGGAGGYTFGSGTRLTVV.

This chain uses TRBV6-5 with TRBJ2-7, with 8 bases matching TRBD1. There are 13 residues in the CDR3. J was trimmed by 5 bases and V by 6 bases; bases with no gene match: 6. Germline assignment: CDR1 MNHEY and CDR2 SVGAGI. CDR3 region: CASRPDRGHEQYF. For the CDR3, the DNA is TGTGCCAGCAGGCCCGACAGGGGTCACGAGCAGTACTTC.

The genes are TRBV25-1 and TRBJ2-5, with a weak D call TRBD1 (6 bases). The CDR3 totals 13 residues. Trimming removed 8 bases at V and 2 bases at J, with 12 bases between. In germline, CDR1 is MGHDK, CDR2 SYGVNS. The CDR3 loop reads CASGSGAQETQYF. The CDR3 DNA reads as TGTGCCAGCGGGTCAGGGGCTCAAGAGACCCAGTACTTC.

J is TRBJ2-7 and V is TRBV4-1; D ambiguous. V was pared by 1 base and J by 4 bases, with 17 bases between. The CDR3 covers 16 residues. Germline CDR1 is MGHRA and CDR2 is YSYEKL. The CDR3 DNA reads as TGCGCCAGCAGCCAAGTTGTAACGAGTCTATTTTACGAGCAGTACTTC. This translates into CASSQVVTSLFYEQYF.

This clone was detected once. The CDR3: CASSTLSPLRGFGSEAFF. As DNA, the CDR3 is TGTGCCAGCAGCACACTCTCCCCGTTGAGGGGCTTCGGCTCTGAAGCTTTCTTT. The chain combines TRBV25-1 with TRBJ1-1, with D perhaps TRBD1 (5 bases). Germline CDR1 MGHDK, CDR2 SYGVNS. This CDR3 has 18 residues. Trimming cost V 6 bases and J 6 bases, with 29 bases left between them. The variable domain in full, completed from reference TRBV25-1 and TRBJ1-1, reads EADIYQTPRYLVIGTGKKITLECSQTMGHDKMYWYQQDPGMELHLIHYSYGVNSTEKGDLSSESTVSRIRTEHFPLTLESARPSHTSQYLCASSTLSPLRGFGSEAFFGQGTRLTVV.

Regarding this clone: Because the CDR3's place on the DNA is in doubt, the DNA is left out and the CDR3 is given as listed by TCRdb. This chain joins TRBV21-1 and TRBJ1-3. TRBV21-1 constitutes a pseudogene. The CDR3 comprises 14 residues, both ends counted. The CDR3 loop reads CASTLWGTGNTIYF.

This sequence joins TRBV11-1 and TRBJ1-2, with TRBD1 identical over 10 bases. CDR1 is SGHAT, CDR2 FQDESV, per germline (reference sequence). After removal of 5 bases from V and 5 bases from J, the junction contained 8 bases not matched to a gene. There are 15 residues in the CDR3. The CDR3 region is CASSLSGTGVYGYTF. The CDR3 DNA reads as TGTGCCAGCAGCCTATCCGGGACAGGGGTTTATGGCTACACCTTC.

The CDR3 is CASTHWSYEQYF. The CDR3 coding sequence is TGTGCCAGCACCCACTGGAGTTACGAGCAGTACTTC. The V call is TRBV2, the J call TRBJ2-7; unclear D gene. The CDR3 length is 12 residues. The V gene's germline CDR1 is SNHLY and CDR2 FYNNEI. Deletions cut 7 bases from V and 4 bases from J, with 11 bases between.

The V call is TRBV5-1, the J call TRBJ2-7; D gene ambiguous. The germline V and J ends were trimmed by 0 bases and 3 bases, with 7 bases remaining between them. The CDR3 has 13 amino acids. Germline lookup yields CDR1 SGHRS and CDR2 YFSETQ. This CDR3 reads CASSLDGYYEQYF. CDR3 nucleotide sequence: TGCGCCAGCAGCTTGGATGGCTACTACGAGCAGTACTTC.

This clone was observed a single time. The sample carries other DNA sequences with the same CDR3. V and J are TRBV4-2 and TRBJ2-5; 7 bases match TRBD2. Germline loops: CDR1 LGHNA, CDR2 YNFKEQ. V shed 1 base and J 2 bases; nucleotides not matched to a gene: 4. The length of the CDR3 is 15 residues. The DNA of the CDR3 is TGTGCCAGCAGCCAAGGCGCTAGCGGACAAGAGACCCAGTACTTC. It is translated as CASSQGASGQETQYF.

This clone was picked up one time. This chain uses TRBV6-5 with TRBJ1-6; D remains ambiguous. The CDR3 length is 15 residues. V lost 5 bases and J lost 6, with 14 bases in between. Germline-derived CDR1 and CDR2 are MNHEY and SVGAGI. This chain's CDR3 is CASSTQEVGNSPLHF. Written as DNA, the CDR3 is TGTGCCAGCAGTACCCAGGAGGTTGGTAATTCACCCCTCCACTTT.

The chain uses TRBV5-1 and TRBJ1-6, with D unclear. The germline V gene has CDR1 SGHRS and CDR2 YFSETQ. The CDR3 totals 15 residues. Trimming took off 3 bases at V and 8 bases at J, with 15 bases between the two ends. The CDR3 DNA sequence: TGCGCCAGCAGCTCTCACATGGAAGGCGATTCACCCCTCCACTTT. Protein sequence: CASSSHMEGDSPLHF. Using reference TRBV5-1 and TRBJ1-6 for the parts outside the CDR3, the full variable domain is KAGVTQTPRYLIKTRGQQVTLSCSPISGHRSVSWYQQTPGQGLQFLFEYFSETQRNKGNFPGRFSGRQFSNSRSEMNVSTLELGDSALYLCASSSHMEGDSPLHFGNGTRLTVT.

The V call is TRBV19, the J call TRBJ2-2; 11 positions agree with TRBD1. The germline V gene has CDR1 LNHDA and CDR2 SQIVND (reference sequence). The V and J ends lost 6 bases and 4 bases, in that order; junction bases with no gene match: 10. The CDR3 runs 17 residues. The CDR3: CASRTSGTGGGTGELFF. For the CDR3, the DNA is TGTGCCAGTAGGACATCCGGGACAGGGGGTGGCACCGGGGAGCTGTTTTTT.

The chain joins TRBV5-1 to TRBJ2-7; perhaps D is TRBD1 or TRBD2 (5 bases each). The CDR3 consists of 22 residues. Germline CDR1 reads SGHRS; CDR2 reads YFSETQ. Trimming shortened V by 2 bases and J by 3 bases, and 36 bases separated the two germline ends. The CDR3 loop is CASSFLEGGAGSLVNQNYEQYF. For the CDR3, the DNA is TGCGCCAGCAGCTTTTTAGAAGGCGGAGCAGGGAGTCTTGTCAATCAAAACTACGAGCAGTACTTC. Full variable domain (outside the CDR3, taken from reference TRBV5-1 and TRBJ2-7): KAGVTQTPRYLIKTRGQQVTLSCSPISGHRSVSWYQQTPGQGLQFLFEYFSETQRNKGNFPGRFSGRQFSNSRSEMNVSTLELGDSALYLCASSFLEGGAGSLVNQNYEQYFGPGTRLTVT.

The gene calls are TRBV20-1 and TRBJ1-5; no clear D gene. CDR3 length: 13 residues. Germline V gene data show CDR1 as DFQATT and CDR2 as SNEGSKA (reference sequence). The V end was cut by 3 bases, the J end by 7 bases, with 13 bases between. CDR3 protein: CSASTRINQPQHF. CDR3 bases: TGCAGTGCTAGTACTCGCATAAACCAGCCCCAGCATTTT.

This clone was seen just once. The V and J genes are TRBV9 and TRBJ1-6; a weak D match, TRBD1 (5 bases). CDR1 and CDR2 (germline): SGDLS, YYNGEE. This CDR3 has 14 amino acids. Trimming shortened V by 2 bases and J by 7 bases, and 10 bases separated the two germline ends. The CDR3, as DNA: TGTGCCAGCAGCGTCGCAGGGAGCAATTCACCCCTCCACTTT. Protein: CASSVAGSNSPLHF.

DNA for the CDR3: TGTGCCACCGGTGGGGCTAGCGGGGGGGCCCCAGATACGCAGTATTTT. It specifies CATGGASGGAPDTQYF. The gene calls are TRBV24-1 and TRBJ2-3, with 12 bases aligning to TRBD2. The V and J ends lost 9 bases and 4 bases, in that order; junction bases with no gene match: 10. CDR3 length: 16 amino acids. Germline V lookup: CDR1 KGHDR, CDR2 SFDVKD.

The V call is TRBV6-4, the J call TRBJ1-2; D gene uncertain. The germline V and J ends were trimmed by 2 bases and 0 bases, with 4 bases remaining between them. Germline V gene sequence: CDR1 MRHNA, CDR2 SNTAGT. The CDR3 extends over 13 amino acids. The CDR3 here is CASSDPTNYGYTF. CDR3 coding DNA: TGTGCCAGCAGTGACCCCACTAACTATGGCTACACCTTC.

The V and J genes are TRBV6-5 and TRBJ1-2, with TRBD1 matching over 7 bases. The CDR3 length is 13 residues. The trim removed 6 bases at V and 5 bases at J, leaving 6 bases unmatched. CDR1 is MNHEY, CDR2 SVGAGI, per germline. As DNA, the CDR3 is TGTGCCAGCAGGTCAGGGGGATTTTATGGCTACACCTTC. Translated, it gives CASRSGGFYGYTF.

The chain couples TRBV7-8 to TRBJ1-5; 7 nucleotides line up with TRBD1. The CDR3 has 16 residues. CDR1 and CDR2 (germline): SGHVS, FQNEAQ. With V trimmed by 0 bases and J by 10 bases, 12 bases remained unmatched. The CDR3 nucleotides read TGTGCCAGCAGCTTAGCGTGGGGTCGACAGGGCAGCCCCCAGCATTTT. Amino acid sequence: CASSLAWGRQGSPQHF.

The chain joins TRBV29-1 to TRBJ2-5; the match to TRBD1 covers 11 bases. The CDR3 consists of 14 residues. V lost 6 bases, J lost 5 bases, and 8 bases stayed unmatched. Germline loops: CDR1 SQVTM, CDR2 ANQGSEA. CDR3 in DNA: TGCAGCGTAGAGAGGGACAGGGGGTTGGAGACCCAGTACTTC. Amino acid sequence: CSVERDRGLETQYF.

The CDR3 here is CASSHGETEAFF. In nucleotides, the CDR3 is TGTGCCAGCAGCCACGGGGAGACTGAAGCTTTCTTT. This chain links TRBV14 with TRBJ1-1; no definite D call. There are 12 residues in the CDR3. V lost 3 bases and J 5 bases, leaving 7 bases between the germline ends. Germline loops: CDR1 SGHDN, CDR2 FVKESK.